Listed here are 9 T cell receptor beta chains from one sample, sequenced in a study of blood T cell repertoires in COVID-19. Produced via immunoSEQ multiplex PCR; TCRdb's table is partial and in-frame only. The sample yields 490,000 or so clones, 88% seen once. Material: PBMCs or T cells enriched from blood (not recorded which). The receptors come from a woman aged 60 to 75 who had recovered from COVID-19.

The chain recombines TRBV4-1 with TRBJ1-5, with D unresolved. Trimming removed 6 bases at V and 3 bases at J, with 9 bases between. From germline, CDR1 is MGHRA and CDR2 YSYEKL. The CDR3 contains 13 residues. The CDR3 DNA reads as TGCGCCAGCAGTCGGGTGATCAATCAGCCCCAGCATTTT. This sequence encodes CASSRVINQPQHF.

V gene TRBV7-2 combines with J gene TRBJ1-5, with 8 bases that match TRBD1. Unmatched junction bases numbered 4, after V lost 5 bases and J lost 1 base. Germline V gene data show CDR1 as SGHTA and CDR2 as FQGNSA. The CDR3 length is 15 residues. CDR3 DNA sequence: TGTGCCAGCAGCCCACAGGGGGTAAGCAATCAGCCCCAGCATTTT. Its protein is CASSPQGVSNQPQHF.

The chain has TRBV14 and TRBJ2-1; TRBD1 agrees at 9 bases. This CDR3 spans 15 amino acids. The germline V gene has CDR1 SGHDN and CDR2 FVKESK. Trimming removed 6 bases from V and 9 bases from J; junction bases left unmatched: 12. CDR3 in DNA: TGTGCCAGCAGACGAACAGGGGGCTTGGATGCTGAGCAGTTCTTC. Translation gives CASRRTGGLDAEQFF. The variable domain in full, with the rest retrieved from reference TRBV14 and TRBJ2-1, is EAGVTQFPSHSVIEKGQTVTLRCDPISGHDNLYWYRRVMGKEIKFLLHFVKESKQDESGMPNNRFLAERTGGTYSTLKVQPAELEDSGVYFCASRRTGGLDAEQFFGPGTRLTVL.

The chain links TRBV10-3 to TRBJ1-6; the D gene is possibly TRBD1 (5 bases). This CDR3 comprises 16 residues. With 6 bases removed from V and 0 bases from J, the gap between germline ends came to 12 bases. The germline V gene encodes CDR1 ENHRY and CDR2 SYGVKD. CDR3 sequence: CAISAGGSSYNSPLHF. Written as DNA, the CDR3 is TGTGCCATCAGCGCGGGGGGGAGCTCCTATAATTCACCCCTCCACTTT.

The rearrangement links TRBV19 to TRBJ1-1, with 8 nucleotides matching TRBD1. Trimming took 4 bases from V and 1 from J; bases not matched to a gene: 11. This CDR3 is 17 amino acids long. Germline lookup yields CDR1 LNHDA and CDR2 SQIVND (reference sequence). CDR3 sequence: CASSRVSGGNGNTEAFF. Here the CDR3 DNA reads TGTGCCAGTAGTAGAGTCTCAGGGGGCAATGGGAACACTGAAGCTTTCTTT.

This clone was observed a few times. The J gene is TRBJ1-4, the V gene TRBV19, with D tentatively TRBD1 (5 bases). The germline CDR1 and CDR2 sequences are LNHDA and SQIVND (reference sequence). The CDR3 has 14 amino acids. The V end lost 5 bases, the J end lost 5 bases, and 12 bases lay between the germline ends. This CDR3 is CASSAMGRNEKLFF. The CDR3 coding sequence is TGTGCCAGTAGTGCGATGGGGCGGAATGAAAAACTGTTTTTT.

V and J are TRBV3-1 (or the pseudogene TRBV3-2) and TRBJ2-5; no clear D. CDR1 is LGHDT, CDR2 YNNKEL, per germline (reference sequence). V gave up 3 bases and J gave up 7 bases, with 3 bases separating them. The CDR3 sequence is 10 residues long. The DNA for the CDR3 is TGTGCCAGCAGCCACTTGACCCAGTACTTC. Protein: CASSHLTQYF.

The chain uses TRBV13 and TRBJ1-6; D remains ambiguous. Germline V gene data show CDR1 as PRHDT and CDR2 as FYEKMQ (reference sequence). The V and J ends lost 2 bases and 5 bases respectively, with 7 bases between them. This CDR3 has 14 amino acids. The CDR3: CASSLSGNNSPLHF. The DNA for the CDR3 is TGTGCCAGCAGCTTATCGGGAAATAATTCACCCCTCCACTTT.

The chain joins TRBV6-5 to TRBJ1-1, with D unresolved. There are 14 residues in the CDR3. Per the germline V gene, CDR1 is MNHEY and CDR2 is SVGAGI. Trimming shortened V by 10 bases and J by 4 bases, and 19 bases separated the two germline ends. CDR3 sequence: CAIHPTIGSTEAFF. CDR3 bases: TGTGCCATCCATCCCACTATCGGGAGCACTGAAGCTTTCTTT.